This T cell receptor beta chain was sequenced in a study of post-analysis software for immune sequencing data. Study-wide background: Some patients lacked subtype; others had relapsing-remitting, secondary progressive or progressive-relapsing disease.

Germline-derived CDR1 and CDR2 are SGHAT and FQNNGV. CDR3 length: 16 amino acids. With 5 bases removed from V and 4 bases from J, the gap between germline ends came to 18 bases. Study-level findings and limits: Those samples that were prepared in the same batch co-clustered strongly by F measure. Controls significantly exceeded multiple sclerosis patients in normalized Chao1 diversity. Among about 5 TRBV segments more frequent in patients than controls were TRBV5-6, TRBV5-1 and TRBV20-1.

Unique molecular identifiers were carried by the TCR beta cDNA libraries. It was from roughly 1.1 to 9.2 million T cells that approximately 500,000 cDNA molecules came. TCRdb independently ran MiXCR on the PCR reads; one entry per CDR3 protein. The sample consists of hundreds of thousands of distinct CDR3 sequences, about 32% of them appearing once. This clonotype was counted between two and nine times. Its specificity is not known. The clonotype originates from a girl aged 10 to 17 with multiple sclerosis. The chain recombines TRBV11-2 with TRBJ2-1; no clear D. The sequencing input was blood. CDR3 coding DNA: TGTGCCAGCAGCCCCCTTCTGGCAGAACCATACAATGAGCAGTTCTTC. Protein: CASSPLLAEPYNEQFF.